The text below deals with one T cell receptor (beta chain). It has no known antigen specificity. No clone much larger than this one lies a single base away; base qualities are absent. The method behind the library was the immunoSEQ multiplex PCR assay. For the multiplex PCR, a mixture combining 60 forward primers for TCR Vbeta segments and 13 reverse primers for TCR Jbeta segments was used. The CDR3 region of rearranged TCR beta genes was amplified from genomic DNA with a multiplex PCR assay. The amplified TCR beta libraries were sequenced on the Illumina HiSeq System as 87-base-pair reads. In the paper's pipeline: A later analysis tallied some 79 million unique TCR beta chains across the 550 to 850 repertoires, and roughly 11 million of those chains were shared by two or more donors. Raw reads were error-corrected and collapsed into unique sequences by a nearest-neighbor algorithm in which closely related sequences were merged to remove PCR and sequencing errors. To assign V, D and J gene segments, CDR3 sequences were aligned to IMGT reference sequences. For a sequence to be retained, a match of at least six nucleotides to both a V gene segment and a J gene segment was required. A rearrangement counted as productive if the CDR3 had no stop codons and remained in frame with V and J, and every other rearrangement counted as non-productive. CDR3 was defined by IMGT convention, running from the second conserved V-encoded cysteine to the conserved J-encoded phenylalanine. Sequences without an unambiguous match to a single V gene segment were excluded from the earlier analysis of about 600 of the donors. An earlier analysis of several hundred of the donors called V segments functional above 56.7% productive rearrangements and segregating when the between-donor standard deviation exceeded 5%. A statistical classification framework was built to diagnose cytomegalovirus status from the catalog of TCR beta chain sequences. In a later analysis, V and J genes were assigned by comparing TCR nucleotide sequences against IMGT/GENE-DB human TR gene sequences. The TCRdist pipeline was used in a later analysis to assign CDR3 sequences and most-parsimonious VDJ recombination scenarios. In a later analysis, each TCR beta chain was defined by its CDR3 amino acid sequence together with its V-gene family, and reads lacking a unique V-gene family were excluded. To address suspected cross-contamination and a sequencing artifact, a later analysis removed around 590 highly shared, low-generation-probability nucleotide sequences. A later analysis calculated a clonal expansion index for each public chain from normalized within-repertoire ranks of inferred template counts. A later analysis computed generation probabilities with a VDJ recombination model fitted to out-of-frame rearrangements, and checked the results against IGoR. Hypergeometric tests were used in a later analysis to score TCR-TCR, TCR-HLA and TCR-CMV co-occurrence, with a repertoire-size bias correction applied to the TCR pairs. In a later analysis, false discovery rates were estimated by permuting HLA or CMV assignments 20 times. In a later analysis, co-occurring TCRs were grouped with DBSCAN, and TCRdist sequence similarity was added when clustering was performed within HLA-allele-positive subsets. Co-occurrence clustering excluded repertoires with fewer than 30,000 or more than 120,000 public chains, plus five with anomalous nucleotide sharing. TCRdb stores this immuneACCESS table with in-frame sequences only. Part of the clones is absent; in the studies checked, under half of the shortfall reflects unresolved V genes, and no reason is known for the rest. V and J calls and clone size come straight from that table; D and trimming were deduced from the DNA. Within this sample are fewer than 85,000 clones, with 72% of them counted one time only. The biggest ten clones account for around 10% of the sample.

The cohort was made up of about 610 healthy bone marrow donors. All cohort members were sampled while nominally healthy, although unrecorded immune exposures were likely present. The donor tested CMV seropositive, placing the donor among the approximately 290 seropositive members of the cohort. Each donor provided a peripheral blood sample, and peripheral blood mononuclear cells were used for TCR beta sequencing. The Qiagen DNeasy Blood Extraction Kit was used to extract genomic DNA from the blood cell samples. From its cysteine to its phenylalanine, the CDR3 spans 16 amino acids. Of all the DNA, just the CDR3 is kept, 48 bases in frame from base 1. The germline V gene encodes CDR1 SGHTS and CDR2 YDEGEE. Trimming takes 1 base from V and 3 bases from J, and the germline ends sit 14 bases apart. These data come from a study of cytomegalovirus exposure and HLA in healthy donors (dated by TCRdb to about 2017). Regarding the research as a whole: In an earlier analysis of 587 of the donors, 250 to 350 Gb of sequence data and about 110 million unique TCR beta sequences from approximately 180 million T cells were reported. Around 320 gigabases of sequencing data and 70 million to 100 million unique TCR sequences were included in an early release covering 500 to 750 HLA-typed donors. The genetic ancestry cluster associated with self-reported Caucasian donors included 65% to 90% of the roughly 380 genotyped donors. The study aimed to test whether signatures of past pathogen exposure could be identified by cataloging public T cell receptors. The study used immunosequencing to profile the T cell repertoires of approximately 690 subjects and linked those repertoires to cytomegalovirus serostatus. In addition to the first cohort of approximately 650 subjects, a separate validation cohort of 120 different subjects was used. To predict cytomegalovirus infection status, the study brought together high-throughput TCR immunosequencing, statistical association of individual TCRs with disease status, and machine learning. In a later analysis, previously published TCR beta repertoires from several hundred donors were re-analyzed and high-resolution HLA genotyping was added so that TCR occurrence patterns could be studied. The later analysis used no new phenotypic data to find candidate immune exposures, relying instead on TCR beta sequences and their occurrence across donors. An earlier analysis of about 620 of the donors applied high-throughput TCR beta sequencing to assess whether each TCR beta V gene segment acted as functional or pseudogenic. Donor age, sex, ethnicity and CMV serostatus were compiled alongside the repertoire data. In a later genetic analysis, genome-wide SNP genotypes for about 60% of the 666 donors were used, and that subset was treated as a discovery cohort. Every repertoire in the discovery cohort had been generated on one and the same sequencing platform. Both class I and class II loci were covered by HLA typing, at four-digit resolution. The number of donors typed differed by locus, with about 629-630 for A, B, C, DRB1 and DQB1, roughly 520 for DQA1, some 570 for DPA1, and under 490 for DPB1. Because of strong linkage in the cohort, roughly five DR-DQ haplotypes were treated as single units for association and clustering. Among some 400 genotyped donors of the cohort, an average of about 240,000 unique TCR beta nucleotide sequences was sequenced per donor, of which roughly 17% were non-productive. Points the paper makes about the study in general: Because HLA typing was unavailable for some donors at each locus, only the typed subset was used in association tests. A later analysis found that TCR association rates varied across HLA loci, with DRB1 alleles showing the most associated TCRs and HLA-C alleles the fewest. According to the authors, the approach could potentially be generalized to other disease states and immunological phenotypes. The 87-base-pair reads could not distinguish some IMGT-functional V segments, including TRBV6-2 and TRBV6-3, so those segments were excluded. In a later genetic analysis, a missense DCLRE1C variant was associated with V-gene and J-gene trimming of TCR beta chains, and the association was replicated in an independent cohort. In an earlier analysis of about 600 of the donors, most TCR beta V segments appeared in productive rearrangements about 87% or about 30% of the time, broadly matching IMGT annotations. In a later analysis, most CMV-associated TCR beta chains were found to appear HLA-restricted, with HLA associations seemingly driven largely by CMV exposure. While some public TCRs were present in many individuals, most TCR sequences turned up only very rarely across donors. The sequencing pipeline was judged likely to have produced a cluster of highly shared sequence variants as a technical artifact. Strong co-occurrence of HLA alleles, especially DR and DQ, made assigning TCR associations to individual alleles difficult. Only TCR beta chains were sequenced in this cohort, and the absence of alpha or paired-chain data limited detectable features. Presence/absence analyses assumed roughly uniform sequencing depth across donors, an assumption that may not hold. At a false discovery rate of 0.05, a later analysis linked roughly 17,000 TCR beta sequences to specific HLA alleles. In a later analysis, several top co-occurrence clusters were reported to appear linked to parvovirus B19, influenza, CMV and Epstein-Barr virus. Linkage disequilibrium might explain the correlated functional status among segregating V segments, but an unknown experimental factor could not be ruled out. In a later analysis, HLA-associated TCR beta chains showed more clonal expansion and lower generation probabilities than non-associated chains that were equally common. A further reported finding was that TCR beta sequences accurately predicted the HLA-A and HLA-B alleles for most subjects in the first cohort. The study listed 164 TCR beta chains as associated with cytomegalovirus. A later genetic analysis reported fewer N-insertions in productive TCRs among donors in an Asian-associated ancestry cluster than the 666-donor mean. The only immune exposure information available for the cohort was CMV serostatus. A few of the identified cytomegalovirus-associated TCR beta chains were confirmed in vitro to be specific for cytomegalovirus antigens. Because counts were too low, some 17 rarely observed V segments, including chromosome 9 orphons, were left out of the earlier analysis of some 600 of the donors. The classifier was reported to diagnose cytomegalovirus status with high specificity and sensitivity in both the original and validation cohorts.

Sequencing was carried out using PBMCs. The source is a woman aged 40 to 55 in good health and CMV-seropositive. The chain couples TRBV5-8 to TRBJ2-1, and perhaps TRBD2 as D gene, on 7 matching bases. The CDR3 here reads CASSLSRGTIYNEQFF. The DNA sequence reads TGTGCCAGCAGCTTGTCTAGGGGGACTATCTACAATGAGCAGTTCTTC.